This T cell receptor beta chain was documented in a study of cytomegalovirus exposure and HLA in healthy donors. The wider study: An early release of data contained roughly 86 million unique TCRs, which came from HLA-typed donors.

Use of 60 Vbeta and 13 Jbeta primers characterized the PCR. TCRdb keeps only in-frame clones here, not all; method: immunoSEQ multiplex PCR. Of roughly 98,000 clones detected, 65% to 75% appear once; the ten largest clones hold roughly 3%. Regarding this clone: The antigen is unknown.

Broader study findings: Several V segments, TRBV6-2 and TRBV6-3 among them, could not be told apart and were dropped.

With V trimmed by 7 bases and J by 0 bases, 6 bases remained unmatched. The germline V gene encodes CDR1 MNHEY and CDR2 SVGAGI. The CDR3 loop spans 14 amino acids. The chain links TRBV6-5 to TRBJ2-7, with 7 bases that match TRBD2. The receptor was derived from a female donor in good health and CMV-seropositive. The sequenced sample was PBMCs. This CDR3 is CASKWGGSSYEQYF. The DNA for the CDR3 is TGTGCCAGCAAATGGGGGGGGAGCTCCTACGAGCAGTACTTC.